This T cell receptor (beta chain) was identified in a study of T cells in Graves' hyperthyroidism and ophthalmopathy. Findings and caveats of the study: A 13 V-J model separated ophthalmopathy from stable hyperthyroidism.

RNA transcripts provided the source from which TCR beta CDR3 regions were amplified. With the HTBI primer set, the TCR CDR3 went through a first round of RT-PCR. TCRdb used MiXCR to reprocess the multiplex PCR reads, holding one entry per CDR3 protein. The sample shows some 490,000 distinct CDR3 sequences, 15% to 20% of them seen only once. This clonotype came up many times. The antigen remains undetermined. The CDR3 totals 17 residues. V was cut by 5 bases and J by 0 bases, with 16 bases left in between. Germline lookup yields CDR1 SGHAT and CDR2 FQNNGV. The chain is built from TRBV11-2 and TRBJ2-2; D might be TRBD1 or TRBD2, each matching 6 bases. Sequencing was carried out using blood. The source of this sequence is a woman in her 30s with Graves' ophthalmopathy. The CDR3 DNA reads as TGTGCCAGCAGCCCGCCGTGGGGGGCCCCGAACACCGGGGAGCTGTTTTTT. It yields the protein CASSPPWGAPNTGELFF. Drawing the rest from reference TRBV11-2 and TRBJ2-2, the complete variable domain is EAGVAQSPRYKIIEKRQSVAFWCNPISGHATLYWYQQILGQGPKLLIQFQNNGVVDDSQLPKDRFSAERLKGVDSTLKIQPAKLEDSAVYLCASSPPWGAPNTGELFFGEGSRLTVL.